One TCR beta chain is described in this entry. CDR1 SGDLS and CDR2 YYNGEE come from the germline V gene. The CDR3 loop spans 14 amino acids. Trimming took off 5 bases at V and 7 bases at J, with 18 bases between the two ends. This specimen belongs to a study of blood T cell repertoires in COVID-19. Libraries were prepared by immunoSEQ multiplex PCR; TCRdb keeps only in-frame clonotypes and omits some of them. The sample carries some 260,000 clones, roughly 80% recorded once. The chain has TRBV9 and TRBJ1-2; perhaps TRBD1 as D (5 bases). Sample: peripheral blood. The TCR comes from an elderly man with acute or convalescent COVID-19. CDR3 amino acids: CASSHGGRRGGYTF. DNA for the CDR3: TGTGCCAGCAGTCATGGGGGGAGGCGGGGTGGCTACACCTTC.